The clone carrying this T cell receptor (beta chain) was seen a handful of times. Its antigen remains unidentified. This record comes from a study of T-cell memory formation after mild COVID-19. Study-wide results and limits: Nothing confirmed that second-wave clones peaking on day 37 were specific for SARS-CoV-2.

TCRdb re-derived calls from the 5' RACE reads in MiXCR, one entry per CDR3 protein. In the table there are 200,000 to 300,000 distinct CDR3 sequences, around 15% of which are singletons. The CDR3 runs to 13 residues. In germline, CDR1 is SGDLS, CDR2 YYNGEE. After removal of 3 bases from V and 9 bases from J, the junction contained 3 bases not matched to a gene. Sequencing was performed on PBMCs or a T cell subset sorted from them (not recorded which). The rearrangement joins TRBV9 to TRBJ1-4, with 9 bases aligning to TRBD1. The clonotype was recovered from a man aged 18 to 30 who had mild COVID-19 (a few samples of this study predate the infection). Cell type and time point are not known. This CDR3 is CASSAGTGKKLFF. In DNA, the CDR3 is TGTGCCAGCAGCGCCGGGACAGGGAAAAAACTGTTTTTT.